This TCR beta chain was retrieved from a study of T cell repertoires in cytomegalovirus infection. TCRdb fed the reads into MiXCR, producing one record per CDR3 protein. The table lists more than 250,000 distinct CDR3 sequences, around a quarter of them singletons, with 10% to 15% in the top ten. The CDR3 is 14 amino acids. Deletions cut 5 bases from V and 3 bases from J, with 13 bases between. Germline loops: CDR1 LNHDA, CDR2 SQIVND (reference sequence). This clonotype was recorded a few times. Its antigen is unknown. The rearrangement joins TRBV19 to TRBJ2-5; D ambiguous. The sequenced sample was cultured PBMCs, obtained from culture after CMV antigen stimulation. This TCR was recovered from a human donor in good health (CMV status not recorded). Some clones in this sample may be carry-over from other donors' samples. The CDR3 spells CASSPHGPKETQYF. CDR3 in DNA: TGTGCCAGTAGTCCCCACGGACCCAAAGAGACCCAGTACTTC.